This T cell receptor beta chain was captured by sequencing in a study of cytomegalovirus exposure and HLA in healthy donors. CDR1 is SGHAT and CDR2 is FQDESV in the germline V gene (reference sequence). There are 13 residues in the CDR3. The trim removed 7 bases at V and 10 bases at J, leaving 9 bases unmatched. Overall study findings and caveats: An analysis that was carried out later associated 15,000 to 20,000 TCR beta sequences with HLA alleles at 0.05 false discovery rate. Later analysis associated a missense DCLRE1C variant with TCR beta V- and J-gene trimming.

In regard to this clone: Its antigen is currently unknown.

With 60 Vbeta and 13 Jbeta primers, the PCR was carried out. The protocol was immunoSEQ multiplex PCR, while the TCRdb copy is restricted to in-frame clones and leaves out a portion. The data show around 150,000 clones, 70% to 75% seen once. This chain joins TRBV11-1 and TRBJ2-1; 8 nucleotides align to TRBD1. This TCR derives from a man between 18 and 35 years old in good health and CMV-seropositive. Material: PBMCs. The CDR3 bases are TGTGCCAGCACCGGGACAGGCGTCGGGGAGCAGTTCTTC. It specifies CASTGTGVGEQFF.